The rows below give T cell receptor beta chains drawn from one sample of a study of cytomegalovirus exposure and HLA in healthy donors. Clones were sequenced by immunoSEQ multiplex PCR, and TCRdb holds only the in-frame ones, with some missing. Of 50,000 to 70,000 clones detected, about 72% appear once; the ten largest clones hold 3%. Sample: PBMCs. The origin of the receptors is a girl aged 5-17 years in good health and CMV-seropositive. The CDR3 runs from the conserved cysteine through the conserved F or W. D genes are given only for firm matches. Clone size is shown for a subset of rows, as once, few, many or a class of expanded clone.

D,size,J,V,DNA,CDR3
TRBD2,.,TRBJ2-1,TRBV5-1,TGCGCCAGCAGCTTGTTTGGGAGGGGAATATACAAGGTGCAGTTCTTC,CASSLFGRGIYKVQFF
TRBD2,.,TRBJ2-1,TRBV10-3,TGTGCCATCACGCCGGGACTACCATACAATGAGCAGTTCTTC,CAITPGLPYNEQFF
TRBD2,few,TRBJ2-3,TRBV27,TGTGCCAGCAGGGACGCTAGCGGGTGGCCCGATACGCAGTATTTT,CASRDASGWPDTQYF
TRBD1,.,TRBJ1-1,TRBV12-5,TGTGCTAGTGGTTCGACCGGGACAGGGGGTATGAACACTGAAGCTTTCTTT,CASGSTGTGGMNTEAFF
.,.,TRBJ2-7,TRBV28,TGTGCCAGCAGTTTCTACCAGGGAAAGCAGTACTTC,CASSFYQGKQYF
.,once,TRBJ2-7,TRBV6-5,TGTGCCAGCAGGATGGAATACACAGGGTCGAAGCAGTACTTC,CASRMEYTGSKQYF
.,.,TRBJ2-1,TRBV5-6,TGTGCCAGCAGCGCAGCTAACAGGGTAAATCGGATCTTC,CASSAANRVNRIF
TRBD2,.,TRBJ2-5,TRBV29-1,TGCAGCGTTGCTAGCGGGAGAAGGGAGACCCAGTACTTC,CSVASGRRETQYF
TRBD2,few,TRBJ2-1,TRBV7-8,TGTGCCAGCAGCTTAAGCGGGAGGGAAACCAATGAGCAGTTCTTC,CASSLSGRETNEQFF
TRBD1,many,TRBJ2-1,TRBV19,TGTGCCAGCCTACAGGGGAATGAGCAGTTCTTC,CASLQGNEQFF
TRBD2,.,TRBJ2-1,TRBV11-3,TGTGCCAGCAGCCCCGGGACTAGCTTGGACCATGAGCAGTTCTTC,CASSPGTSLDHEQFF
TRBD2,once,TRBJ2-3,TRBV25-1,TGTGCCAGCAGGACTAGCGGGACAGATACGCAGTATTTT,CASRTSGTDTQYF
.,.,TRBJ1-2,TRBV6-5,TGTGCCAGCAGGAGGGTGGACTATGGCTACACCTTC,CASRRVDYGYTF
.,.,TRBJ2-5,TRBV7-9,TGTGCCAGCAGCTACCAGATATACCAAGAGACCCAGTACTTC,CASSYQIYQETQYF
.,.,TRBJ1-2,TRBV10-3,TGTGCCATCAGTGACCCTCGTGGCTACACCTTC,CAISDPRGYTF
TRBD2,.,TRBJ2-5,TRBV28,TGTGCCAGCAGTTTCCTAGCGGGAGGGTCGGAGACCCAGTACTTC,CASSFLAGGSETQYF
.,.,TRBJ1-2,TRBV28,TGTGCCAGCAGTTTATGGTCGGGGTATGGCTACACCTTC,CASSLWSGYGYTF
.,.,TRBJ1-1,TRBV20-1,TGCAGTGCTAGAGATCGCGTTCAAGCTTTCTTT,CSARDRVQAFF
.,.,TRBJ2-1,TRBV11-2,TGTGCCAGCAGCAAGGGGCCCTTGGACAGAAGCAATGAGCAGTTCTTC,CASSKGPLDRSNEQFF
.,few,TRBJ1-1,TRBV4-1,TGCGCCAGCAGCCAACACGGAGACACTGAAGCTTTCTTT,CASSQHGDTEAFF
.,once,TRBJ2-7,TRBV18,TGTGCCAGCTCACTATCTAGGTCCGACTACGAGCAGTACTTC,CASSLSRSDYEQYF
TRBD2,.,TRBJ2-1,TRBV29-1,TGCAGCGTTGAAGGGCTAGCGGGCGCCTACAATGAGCAGTTCTTC,CSVEGLAGAYNEQFF
.,.,TRBJ2-7,TRBV20-1,TGCGGGGCGACAGACCCCTACGAGCAGTACTTC,CGATDPYEQYF
TRBD1,.,TRBJ1-1,TRBV19,TGTGCCAGTAGTATCGGGAGACAGGGCAACACTGAAGCTTTCTTT,CASSIGRQGNTEAFF
.,.,TRBJ2-1,TRBV5-1,TGCGCCAGCAGACGCGGAGCGGCGAATGAGCAGTTCTTC,CASRRGAANEQFF
.,.,TRBJ1-3,TRBV6-5,TGTGCCAGCAGTTCGGGCCCAGGGGACGCGGAGACACATTTT,CASSSGPGDAETHF
TRBD2,.,TRBJ2-3,TRBV29-1,TGCAGCGTTGGACTAGCGCGAGATACGCAGTATTTT,CSVGLARDTQYF